Given below is one T cell receptor beta chain in context. Its antigen remains unidentified. Sequencing used immunoSEQ multiplex PCR; TCRdb keeps in-frame clones, though not all of them. The data show some 2,500,000 clones, 93% seen once. Every one of the donors was a Caucasian adult that lived in Nashville, Tennessee. Partitioning of CD4+ cells yielded a CD45RA+ naive subset and a CD45RA-negative memory subset. The source of the sample is a study of shared clonotypes between healthy human individuals. In the study overall: For every donor, three CD4 naive, three CD4 memory, two CD8 naive and one CD8 memory plates were used.

Overall study results and limits: Generation probabilities were higher for clonotypes shared across all four sorted-subset donors than for unshared ones.

Trimming shortened V by 0 bases and J by 9 bases, and 13 bases separated the two germline ends. CDR1 and CDR2 (germline): SGHDT, YYEEEE. The CDR3 contains 14 residues. Sequencing was done on a sample of naive CD4+ T cells from PBMCs. Subset in this sample: CD45RA+ positively selected. The V and J genes are TRBV5-6 and TRBJ2-1, with a tentative D call TRBD1 (5 bases). This TCR was recovered from a man in his late teens or twenties in good health. Some clones in this sample may be carry-over from other donors' samples. The CDR3 bases are TGTGCCAGCAGCTTGGTGCCAGGGTTGGCTGAGCAGTTCTTC. Translated: CASSLVPGLAEQFF.